Each of the 16 T cell receptor beta chains below was sequenced from the same sample in a study of T cell repertoires in cytomegalovirus infection. TCRdb itself ran the reads through MiXCR, one entry per CDR3 protein. Of approximately 250,000 distinct CDR3 sequences detected, around an eighth appear once; the ten largest clones hold 1.6%. The specimen was PBMCs. Every receptor here comes from a human donor in good health (CMV status not recorded). Some clones in this sample may be carry-over from other donors' samples.

The gene calls are TRBV20-1 and TRBJ2-3, with D perhaps assigned TRBD1 or TRBD2 (5 bases each). V was trimmed by 3 bases and J by 1 base, leaving 11 bases between them. Germline-derived CDR1 and CDR2 are DFQATT and SNEGSKA (reference sequence). This CDR3 comprises 14 residues. This chain's CDR3 is CSASWGIGTDTQYF. The DNA for the CDR3 is TGCAGTGCTAGTTGGGGGATCGGCACAGATACGCAGTATTTT.

This clonotype appeared many times. CDR3 loop: CASRKDPGLNTEAFF. The CDR3 DNA follows: TGTGCCAGCAGAAAAGATCCCGGGTTGAACACTGAAGCTTTCTTT. The V gene is TRBV7-2, the J gene TRBJ1-1; no definite D call. CDR3 length: 15 amino acids. The V end was cut by 6 bases, the J end by 0 bases, with 14 bases between. Per the germline V gene, CDR1 is SGHTA and CDR2 is FQGNSA.

CDR3 region: CATSSAGQEAFF. CDR3 in DNA: TGTGCCACCAGCAGTGCGGGACAGGAAGCTTTCTTT. The chain has TRBV15 and TRBJ1-1, with TRBD1 identical over 7 bases. Germline V gene data show CDR1 as LNHNV and CDR2 as YYDKDF (reference sequence). The CDR3 spans 12 residues. After removal of 3 bases from V and 8 bases from J, the junction contained 3 bases not matched to a gene.

This clonotype showed up many times. The chain joins TRBV6-2 or TRBV6-3 to TRBJ1-5, with 9 bases identical to TRBD1. V was pared by 6 bases and J by 2 bases, with 8 bases of the junction left unmatched. Per the germline V gene, CDR1 is MNHEY and CDR2 is SVGEGT. This CDR3 contains 16 residues. Here the CDR3 reads CASRLQGAYGNQPQHF. CDR3 DNA sequence: TGTGCCAGCAGATTACAGGGGGCATATGGCAATCAGCCCCAGCATTTT.

This chain connects TRBV5-1 to TRBJ2-3; D not resolved. The CDR3 length is 15 residues. Deletions cut 5 bases from V and 0 bases from J, with 13 bases between. Germline CDR1 SGHRS, CDR2 YFSETQ. CDR3 amino acids: CASRMWAVSTDTQYF. The CDR3 DNA reads TGCGCCAGCAGGATGTGGGCAGTCAGCACAGATACGCAGTATTTT.

This clonotype was picked up many times. The chain links TRBV6-1 to TRBJ1-2; possible D gene TRBD1, 6 bases. Trimming cost V 7 bases and J 7 bases, with 22 bases left between them. Germline CDR1 and CDR2: MNHNS and SASEGT. This CDR3 spans 15 amino acids. Here the CDR3 DNA reads TGTGCCAGCATCCGGAGGGGGAGCGAGGGAGGTGGCTACACCTTC. It codes for CASIRRGSEGGGYTF.

By share of the sample, this clonotype is medium-sized. The J gene is TRBJ2-3, the V gene TRBV7-2; TRBD1 aligns across 7 bases. CDR1 is SGHTA, CDR2 FQGNSA, per germline. CDR3 length: 14 amino acids. The J segment lost 3 bases and the V segment lost 8 bases, leaving 8 bases of the junction unmatched. The CDR3 DNA sequence: TGTGCCAGCCAAGAGGGGGCCACTACAGATACGCAGTATTTT. It specifies CASQEGATTDTQYF.

The chain recombines TRBV4-2 with TRBJ2-3; 7 positions agree with TRBD2. CDR1 and CDR2 (germline): LGHNA, YNFKEQ. The CDR3 extends over 18 amino acids. The V and J ends lost 0 bases and 2 bases, in that order; junction bases with no gene match: 11. CDR3 in DNA: TGTGCCAGCAGCCAAGATCGGGCGAGCGGGGCTTACACAGATACGCAGTATTTT. This encodes CASSQDRASGAYTDTQYF.

The chain couples TRBV5-6 to TRBJ2-3; 9 bases agree with TRBD2. The CDR3 runs 18 residues. CDR1 SGHDT and CDR2 YYEEEE come from the germline V gene. The V segment lost 5 bases and the J segment 0 bases; nucleotides outside the gene matches: 13. The CDR3 DNA is TGTGCCAGCAGGACCTTAGCGGGGGTGATCTCTAGCACAGATACGCAGTATTTT. Its translation: CASRTLAGVISSTDTQYF.

J is TRBJ1-4 and V is TRBV20-1; 9 bases match TRBD1. The CDR3 is 13 amino acids. Germline loops: CDR1 DFQATT, CDR2 SNEGSKA (reference sequence). The trim removed 5 bases at V and 6 bases at J, leaving 4 bases unmatched. The CDR3 loop reads CSARQGGDEKLFF. In DNA form, the CDR3 reads TGCAGTGCTCGACAGGGGGGAGATGAAAAACTGTTTTTT.

This chain uses TRBV19 with TRBJ1-2; the D is unclear. CDR3 length: 15 residues. Germline CDR1 and CDR2: LNHDA and SQIVND (reference sequence). The ends were cut back, 3 bases at V and 4 bases at J, with 15 bases in the middle. The CDR3 region is CASSIFTEGGYGYTF. The DNA of the CDR3 is TGTGCCAGTAGTATCTTCACAGAGGGTGGCTATGGCTACACCTTC.

The V call is TRBV6-5, the J call TRBJ2-5; 16 nucleotides agree with TRBD2. CDR1 and CDR2 (germline): MNHEY, SVGAGI. V shed 5 bases, J shed 7 bases, and the junction held 7 bases outside the gene matches. There are 16 residues in the CDR3. CDR3 loop: CASSKGLAGGHGTQYF. In DNA form, the CDR3 reads TGTGCCAGCAGTAAGGGACTAGCGGGGGGGCATGGGACCCAGTACTTC.

This chain uses TRBV7-9 with TRBJ1-2, with a possible D match to TRBD1 (5 bases). The CDR3 loop spans 12 amino acids. The germline gives CDR1 SEHNR, CDR2 FQNEAQ (reference sequence). Deletions cut 10 bases from V and 2 bases from J, with 11 bases between. CDR3 amino acids: CAITGANYGYTF. DNA for the CDR3: TGTGCCATCACCGGGGCCAACTATGGCTACACCTTC. The full variable domain, in which reference TRBV7-9 and TRBJ1-2 provide the parts outside the CDR3, is DTGVSQNPRHKITKRGQNVTFRCDPISEHNRLYWYRQTLGQGPEFLTYFQNEAQLEKSRLLSDRFSAERPKGSFSTLEIQRTEQGDSAMYLCAITGANYGYTFGSGTRLTVV.

The sample holds many counts of this clonotype. The chain carries TRBV5-1 and TRBJ2-3; the D gene is possibly TRBD1 (6 bases). Germline V gene lookup returns CDR1 SGHRS and CDR2 YFSETQ. This CDR3 region has 14 residues. The V end lost 1 base, the J end lost 5 bases, and 11 bases lay between the germline ends. Written as DNA, the CDR3 is TGCGCCAGCAGCTTGAAAGAGGGGGAAGATACGCAGTATTTT. The encoded protein is CASSLKEGEDTQYF.

This clonotype came up a few times. The chain has TRBV15 and TRBJ2-7; 8 positions match TRBD2. V lost 5 bases, J lost 2 bases, and 8 bases stayed unmatched. The germline V gene has CDR1 LNHNV and CDR2 YYDKDF (reference sequence). The CDR3 is 15 amino acids. CDR3 loop: CATSESGSNPYEQYF. The CDR3 DNA sequence: TGTGCCACCAGCGAAAGCGGGAGTAACCCCTACGAGCAGTACTTC.

This clonotype came up a few times. The V call is TRBV14, the J call TRBJ2-1; 8 bases are a match to TRBD2. Germline V gives CDR1 SGHDN, CDR2 FVKESK. V was pared by 1 base and J by 9 bases, with 5 bases of the junction left unmatched. This CDR3 region has 14 residues. The CDR3 bases are TGTGCCAGCAGCCAAGTCCAGCGGGAGTTTGAGCAGTTCTTC. It encodes CASSQVQREFEQFF.